The entry that follows covers one TCR beta chain sequence. The sample comes from a study of shared clonotypes between healthy human individuals. Assay execution took place at the deep level. Generated by immunoSEQ multiplex PCR, the TCRdb table keeps only in-frame clones and is missing some. In the table there are approximately 980,000 clones, less than 85% of which are singletons. V gave up 1 base and J gave up 5 bases, with 10 bases separating them. The CDR3 covers 15 residues. The germline gives CDR1 SGHNT, CDR2 YYREEE (reference sequence). The chain carries TRBV5-4 and TRBJ1-6; D possibly corresponds to TRBD1 (5 bases). The sample was memory CD4+ T cells sorted from blood. This sample's subset: CD45RA-negative fraction. This sequence originates from a man aged 18 to 29 in good health. Written as DNA, the CDR3 is TGTGCCAGCAGCTTGTCGGGGCTTAATAATTCACCCCTCCACTTT. Its protein is CASSLSGLNNSPLHF. The full variable domain, its missing parts supplied by reference TRBV5-4 and TRBJ1-6, is ETGVTQSPTHLIKTRGQQVTLRCSSQSGHNTVSWYQQALGQGPQFIFQYYREEENGRGNFPPRFSGLQFPNYSSELNVNALELDDSALYLCASSLSGLNNSPLHFGNGTRLTVT.